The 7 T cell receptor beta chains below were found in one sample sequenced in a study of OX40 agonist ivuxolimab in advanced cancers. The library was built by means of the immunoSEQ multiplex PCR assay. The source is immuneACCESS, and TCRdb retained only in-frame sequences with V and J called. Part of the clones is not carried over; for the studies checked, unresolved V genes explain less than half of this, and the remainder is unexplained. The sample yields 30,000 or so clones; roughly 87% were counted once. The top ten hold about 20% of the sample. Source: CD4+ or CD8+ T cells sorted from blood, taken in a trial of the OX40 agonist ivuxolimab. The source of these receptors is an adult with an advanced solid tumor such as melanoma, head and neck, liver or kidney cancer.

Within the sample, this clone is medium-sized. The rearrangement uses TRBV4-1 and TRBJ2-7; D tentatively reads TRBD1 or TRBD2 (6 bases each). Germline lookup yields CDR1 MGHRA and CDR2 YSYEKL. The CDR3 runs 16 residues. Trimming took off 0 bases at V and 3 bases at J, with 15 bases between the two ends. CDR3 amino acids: CASSQDLSGAGYEQYF. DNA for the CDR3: TGCGCCAGCAGCCAAGATTTGTCGGGGGCTGGCTACGAGCAGTACTTC.

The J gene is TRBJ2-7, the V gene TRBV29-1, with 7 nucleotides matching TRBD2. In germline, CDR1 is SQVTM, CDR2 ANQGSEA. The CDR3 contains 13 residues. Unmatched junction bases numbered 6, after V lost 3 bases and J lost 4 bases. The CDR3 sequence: CSVEAGEIYEQYF. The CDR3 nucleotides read TGCAGCGTTGAGGCGGGAGAGATTTACGAGCAGTACTTC.

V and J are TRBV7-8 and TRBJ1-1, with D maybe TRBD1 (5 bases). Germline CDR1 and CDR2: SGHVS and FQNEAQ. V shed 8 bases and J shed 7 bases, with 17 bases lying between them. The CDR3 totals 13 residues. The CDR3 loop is CASRNGGSGEAFF. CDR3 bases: TGTGCCAGCCGTAATGGGGGTTCGGGTGAAGCTTTCTTT.

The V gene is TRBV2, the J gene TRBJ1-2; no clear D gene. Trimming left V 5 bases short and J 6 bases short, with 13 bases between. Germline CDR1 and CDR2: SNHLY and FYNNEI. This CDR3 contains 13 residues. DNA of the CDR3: TGTGCCAGCAGTCCTCCAGGTTCTCATGGCTACACCTTC. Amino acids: CASSPPGSHGYTF.

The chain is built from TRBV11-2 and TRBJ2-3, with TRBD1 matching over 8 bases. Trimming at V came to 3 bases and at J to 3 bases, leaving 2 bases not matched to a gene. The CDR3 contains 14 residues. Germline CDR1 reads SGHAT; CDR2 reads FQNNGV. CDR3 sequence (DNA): TGTGCCAGCAGCTTTGGGACAGGAACAGATACGCAGTATTTT. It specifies CASSFGTGTDTQYF. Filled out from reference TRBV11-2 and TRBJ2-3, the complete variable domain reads EAGVAQSPRYKIIEKRQSVAFWCNPISGHATLYWYQQILGQGPKLLIQFQNNGVVDDSQLPKDRFSAERLKGVDSTLKIQPAKLEDSAVYLCASSFGTGTDTQYFGPGTRLTVL.

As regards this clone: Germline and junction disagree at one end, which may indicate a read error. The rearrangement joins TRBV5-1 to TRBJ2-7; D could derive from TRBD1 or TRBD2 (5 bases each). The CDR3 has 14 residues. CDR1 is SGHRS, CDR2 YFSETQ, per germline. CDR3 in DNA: TGCGCCAGCAGCGGGGGTAGGGGCTCCTCCGAGCAGTACTTC. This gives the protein CASSGGRGSSEQYF.

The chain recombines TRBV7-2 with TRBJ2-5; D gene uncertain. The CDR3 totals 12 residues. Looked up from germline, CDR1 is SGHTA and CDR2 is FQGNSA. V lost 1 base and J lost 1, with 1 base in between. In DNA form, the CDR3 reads TGTGCCAGCAGCTTAGTCCAAGAGACCCAGTACTTC. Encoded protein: CASSLVQETQYF.